This T cell receptor beta chain was found in a study of identical twins. Study outcomes and limitations: Abundant beta clonotypes from cord blood bore fewer insertions; memory repertoires lacked this pattern. Researchers reported weaker excess twin sharing in beta out-of-frame sequences.

The donors were all healthy and Caucasian. As regards this clonotype: Its antigen remains unidentified.

Unique molecular identifiers were present on the cDNA, and a universal primer site came from template switching. MiXCR was run by TCRdb on the 5' RACE reads, yielding one entry per CDR3 protein. The sample lists a few hundred thousand distinct CDR3 sequences, over 8.5% occurring once. The length of the CDR3 is 15 residues. The trim removed 5 bases at V and 5 bases at J, leaving 10 bases unmatched. Germline CDR1 reads SGHDN; CDR2 reads FVKESK. This same sample was also taken into another study, of yellow fever vaccine responses in identical twins.

Source material: CD8+ T cells sorted from blood. The clonotype was recovered from a young woman in good health. The genes are TRBV14 and TRBJ2-7; 9 nucleotides match TRBD1. Here the CDR3 reads CASSLTGTGFHEQYF. CDR3 nucleotide sequence: TGTGCCAGCAGCTTAACCGGGACAGGGTTCCACGAGCAGTACTTC.